The present entry profiles one T cell receptor (beta chain) with its context. Which antigen it targets is not known. No base qualities exist here, and no much larger clone lies one base off it. The data belong to a study of T cells in Graves' hyperthyroidism and ophthalmopathy (dated by TCRdb to about 2019). Regarding the research as a whole: Peripheral blood was sampled at the time of initial diagnosis, prior to any treatment. TCR V-J signatures able to tell the groups apart were searched for in a discovery cohort of 100 patients, of whom about 40 had Graves' ophthalmopathy and 55 to 60 had stable Graves' hyperthyroidism. Whether ophthalmopathy could be predicted prospectively was tested in an independent validation cohort made up of roughly 19 hyperthyroidism patients plus 17 patients who later progressed to ophthalmopathy. The 80 to 100 discovery patients were randomly divided into training and test sets at a 7:3 ratio. Thyroid tissue and blood T-cell repertoires from several Graves' hyperthyroidism patients were also compared in the study. Following sampling, methimazole starting at 30 mg daily was given to hyperthyroidism patients, and high-dose intravenous methylprednisolone was given to ophthalmopathy patients. According to the paper, TCR Vbeta CDR3 sequencing was carried out on more than 120 peripheral blood samples, which came from fewer than 50 ophthalmopathy, around 75 hyperthyroidism and about 17 progressor patients. General conclusions and limits of the study: In validation, the model predicted progression to ophthalmopathy a median of roughly six months before onset, with roughly 70% sensitivity and about 72% specificity. In cross-validation, a model built on a 13 V-J signature told ophthalmopathy apart from stable hyperthyroidism with approximately 90% sensitivity and about 81% specificity, and in testing the same model reached 80%/75%. No statistical method was used to fix the sample size in advance, and group allocation was not hidden from the investigators. Most expanded thyroid clonotypes (frequency above 0.001) were also detected in blood, a finding suggesting that blood repertoires may reflect thyroid immune responses.

V is reduced by 0 bases and J by 1 base, leaving a spacing of 12 bases between them. Sequences GTSNPN (CDR1) and SVGIG (CDR2) are obtained from the germline V gene (reference sequence). From the cysteine through the phenylalanine, the CDR3 covers 15 amino acids. The sequence is cut down to CDR3 DNA, 45 bases in frame from base 1. Hyperthyroidism patients were aged 18 to 65 years and newly diagnosed, with disease duration of less than 2 months. Exclusion was applied to patients with uncontrolled infections, other autoimmune diseases, pregnancy or lactation. Diagnoses were based on clinical symptoms, serum thyroxine and TRAb, thyroid ultrasound and orbital computed tomography. Blood from progressor patients was drawn when they were first diagnosed with hyperthyroidism, before any ophthalmopathy symptoms appeared. PBMCs were separated from about 10 ml of fresh peripheral blood using Ficoll-Paque density gradient centrifugation. Patients classed as progressors first received a Graves' hyperthyroidism diagnosis and then went on to develop ophthalmopathy during follow-up. Trizol reagent was used to extract total RNA, and RNA quality was then checked on an Agilent 2100 Bioanalyzer.

Amplification of TCR beta CDR3 regions was carried out from RNA transcripts. The first round of RT-PCR for the TCR CDR3 was performed with the HTBI primer set and the Qiagen OneStep RT-PCR kit. Libraries were constructed in a second round of multiplex PCR, after which size selection and purification were performed. Paired-end sequencing of the libraries was performed with 100 bp reads on an Illumina HiSeq2000. Per the authors' processing: SOAPnuke was used to process the raw data, removing reads that contained adapters or uncalled bases, had a mean Phred below 15, or lacked an exact match to the constant primer or identifier. COPE v1.2.5 was used to merge high-quality paired reads, and clonotypes were defined as unique nucleotide sequences. MiTCR v1.1 was used to align clonotypes to the IMGT TRBV, TRBD and TRBJ reference segments. Analysis was restricted to V-J combinations with a frequency above 0.0001, which covered roughly 99% of repertoires. A TCS score was defined as the ratio of F50 (clonal expansion) to E x V (chaos), with BLOSUM62-based TCRdist applied between CDR3 peptides within each V-J. Welch's t-statistics and random forest reduced 500 to 650 V-J features to 10 to 15, which were used in a naive Bayes classifier (R e1071). TCRdb reprocessing: public reads trimmed at Q25 with fastp, clones called with MiXCR, in-frame beta chains kept. Duplicate CDR3 protein sequences are folded into a single record with the most common DNA and genes. The V and J calls were determined by TCRdb, not by the authors. Present in this sample are around 240,000 distinct CDR3 sequences, just over 14% of which were seen just once. The ten largest clonotypes hold 13% of the sample.

The V and J segments used are TRBV30 and TRBJ1-1; TRBD1 is a weak D gene call, 6 bases matching. The receptor was isolated from a woman in her thirties or forties with Graves' hyperthyroidism that later progressed to Graves' ophthalmopathy. The sample consisted of blood. The CDR3 protein is CAWSVRNRENTEAFF. The DNA sequence is TGTGCCTGGAGTGTACGTAACAGGGAGAACACTGAAGCTTTCTTT.